The rows below give T cell receptor beta chains drawn from one sample of a study of cytomegalovirus exposure and HLA in healthy donors. Repertoires were generated with immunoSEQ multiplex PCR, while TCRdb's copy carries only in-frame clones and drops some. The sample holds over 60,000 clones, roughly 82% seen once. Material: PBMCs. The source is a man in his 70s in good health and CMV-seronegative. The conserved cysteine and the conserved F or W are not part of the CDR3 here.

v_call,j_call,cdr3_aa
TRBV4-3,TRBJ2-1,ASSRILAGGLGEQF
TRBV6-5,TRBJ1-2,ASRTAQPGGYGYT
TRBV2,TRBJ1-1,ASSGTGVTPEAF
TRBV6-6,TRBJ2-1,ASSVGKTLGGDEQF
TRBV5-1,TRBJ2-7,ASRAVGLAGGHLGEQY
TRBV7-6,TRBJ1-2,ASSLDRAPSNYGYT
TRBV6-6,TRBJ1-2,ASSYYQGPNYGYT
TRBV7-2,TRBJ2-7,ASSLEYSGYYEQY
TRBV11-2,TRBJ1-2,ASSLDYNRNYGYT
TRBV2,TRBJ2-7,ASSLGQLPYEQY
TRBV19,TRBJ2-2,ASKGVWQGNTGELF
TRBV27,TRBJ2-7,ASTLRGGQGEQY
TRBV7-9,TRBJ2-2,ASSLAAGVGAGELF
TRBV11-2,TRBJ1-4,ASSSRGFRREKLF
TRBV2,TRBJ1-3,ASSGGGSGNTIY
TRBV11-2,TRBJ2-7,ASSLVLGRYEQY
TRBV5-1,TRBJ2-1,ASSSGTGIYNEQF
TRBV30,TRBJ2-1,ASWSTSYNEQF
TRBV5-1,TRBJ1-1,ASSLVVRNTEAF
TRBV5-8,TRBJ1-6,ASRPGTGLNSPLH
TRBV7-8,TRBJ2-7,ASSLGLAGVGEQY
TRBV30,TRBJ1-1,AWNEGRQNTEAF
TRBV18,TRBJ2-7,ASSPGGRAVYEQY
TRBV30,TRBJ1-4,AWSWGQGREKLF
TRBV19,TRBJ2-7,ASSFRTGEQY
TRBV7-9,TRBJ2-3,ASSLIAGGTDTQY
TRBV7-8,TRBJ1-4,ASSLVGRAAVKLF
TRBV15,TRBJ1-6,ATSPGISYNSPLH
TRBV2,TRBJ2-1,ASSEAASYNEQF
TRBV6-5,TRBJ2-5,ATSGRMETQY
TRBV5-4,TRBJ1-2,ASSLDYLGVDGYT
TRBV14,TRBJ2-1,ASSPTQLAGSYNEQF
TRBV10-2,TRBJ1-6,ASKGQGALNSPLH
TRBV14,TRBJ2-7,ASSHLAGTSYEQY
TRBV7-2,TRBJ2-7,ASSRDEGQSYEQY
TRBV11-3,TRBJ2-1,ASSSGLAYNEQF
TRBV21-1,TRBJ1-6,ASRGQGACYKNSPLH
TRBV6-4,TRBJ1-2,ASSLTGRAGYT
TRBV5-1,TRBJ2-5,ASSLTGEGQETQY
TRBV7-8,TRBJ1-2,ASSLTQGQGDFGYT